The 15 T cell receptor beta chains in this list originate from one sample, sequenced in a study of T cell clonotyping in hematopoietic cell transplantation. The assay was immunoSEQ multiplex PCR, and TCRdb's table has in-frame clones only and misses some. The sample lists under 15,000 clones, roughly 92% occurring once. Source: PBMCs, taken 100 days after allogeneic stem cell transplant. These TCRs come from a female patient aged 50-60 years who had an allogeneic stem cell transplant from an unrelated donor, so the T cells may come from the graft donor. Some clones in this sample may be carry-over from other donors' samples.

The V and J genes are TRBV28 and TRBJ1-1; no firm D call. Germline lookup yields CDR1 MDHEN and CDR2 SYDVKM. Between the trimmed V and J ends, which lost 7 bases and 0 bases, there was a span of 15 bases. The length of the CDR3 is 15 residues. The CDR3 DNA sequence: TGTGCCAGCAACCCCTCGGGAGGTATGAACACTGAAGCTTTCTTT. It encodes CASNPSGGMNTEAFF. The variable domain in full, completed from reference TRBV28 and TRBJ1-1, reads DVKVTQSSRYLVKRTGEKVFLECVQDMDHENMFWYRQDPGLGLRLIYFSYDVKMKEKGDIPEGYSVSREKKERFSLILESASTNQTSMYLCASNPSGGMNTEAFFGQGTRLTVV.

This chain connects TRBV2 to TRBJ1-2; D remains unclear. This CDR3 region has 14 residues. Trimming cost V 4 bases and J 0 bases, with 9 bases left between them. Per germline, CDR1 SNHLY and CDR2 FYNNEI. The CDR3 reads CASSAAASNYGYTF. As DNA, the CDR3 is TGTGCCAGCAGTGCCGCAGCTTCTAACTATGGCTACACCTTC. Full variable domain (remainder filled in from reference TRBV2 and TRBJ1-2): EPEVTQTPSHQVTQMGQEVILRCVPISNHLYFYWYRQILGQKVEFLVSFYNNEISEKSEIFDDQFSVERPDGSNFTLKIRSTKLEDSAMYFCASSAAASNYGYTFGSGTRLTVV.

CDR3 protein: CASSEGGVLYEQYF. CDR3 nucleotides: TGTGCCAGCAGTGAAGGAGGAGTCTTGTACGAGCAGTACTTC. The chain recombines TRBV2 with TRBJ2-7; D remains unclear. Germline CDR1 reads SNHLY; CDR2 reads FYNNEI. There are 14 residues in the CDR3. Trimming took 1 base from V and 4 from J, leaving 11 bases between them.

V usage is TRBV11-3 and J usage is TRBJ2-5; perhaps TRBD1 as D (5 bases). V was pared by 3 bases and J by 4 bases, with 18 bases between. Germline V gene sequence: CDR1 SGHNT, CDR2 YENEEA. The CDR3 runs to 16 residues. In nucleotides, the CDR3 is TGTGCCAGCAGCTTGCCCCGACAGCCCCAAATAGAGACCCAGTACTTC. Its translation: CASSLPRQPQIETQYF.

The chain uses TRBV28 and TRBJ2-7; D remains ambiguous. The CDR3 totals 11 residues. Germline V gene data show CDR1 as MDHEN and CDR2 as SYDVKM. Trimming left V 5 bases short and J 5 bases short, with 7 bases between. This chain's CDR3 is CASSKGHEQYF. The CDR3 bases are TGTGCCAGCAGTAAGGGCCACGAGCAGTACTTC.

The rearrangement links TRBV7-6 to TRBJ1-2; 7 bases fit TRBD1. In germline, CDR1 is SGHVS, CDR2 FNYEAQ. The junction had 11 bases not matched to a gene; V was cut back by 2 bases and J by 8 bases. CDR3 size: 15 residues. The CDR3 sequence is CASSLSQTTGEGYTF. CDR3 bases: TGTGCCAGCAGCTTATCCCAAACCACAGGGGAAGGCTACACCTTC.

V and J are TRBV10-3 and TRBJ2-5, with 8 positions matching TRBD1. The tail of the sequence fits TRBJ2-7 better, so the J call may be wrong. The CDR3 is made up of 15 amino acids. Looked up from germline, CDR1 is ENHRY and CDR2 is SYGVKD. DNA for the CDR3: TGTGCCATAGGACAGGGTTCTCCCCCGCCTCTCGAGCAGTACTTC. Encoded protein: CAIGQGSPPPLEQYF.

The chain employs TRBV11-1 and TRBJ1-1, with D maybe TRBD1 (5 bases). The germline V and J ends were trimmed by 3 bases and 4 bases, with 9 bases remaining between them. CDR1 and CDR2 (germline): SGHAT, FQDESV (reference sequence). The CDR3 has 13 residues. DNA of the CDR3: TGTGCCAGCAGCTTCAGGAGGGGCACTGAAGCTTTCTTT. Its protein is CASSFRRGTEAFF.

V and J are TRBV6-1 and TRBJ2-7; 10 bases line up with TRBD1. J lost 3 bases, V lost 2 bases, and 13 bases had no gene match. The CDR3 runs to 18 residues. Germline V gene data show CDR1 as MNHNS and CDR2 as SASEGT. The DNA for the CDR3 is TGTGCCAGCAGTGAACCCGAAATGGTGACAGGGGGCTTCTACGAGCAGTACGTC. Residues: CASSEPEMVTGGFYEQYV.

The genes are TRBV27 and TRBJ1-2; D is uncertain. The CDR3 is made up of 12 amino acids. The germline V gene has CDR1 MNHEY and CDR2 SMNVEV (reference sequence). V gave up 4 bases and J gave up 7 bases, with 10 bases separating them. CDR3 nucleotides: TGTGCCAGCAGTTCTCTGACGGGTGGCTACACCTTC. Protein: CASSSLTGGYTF.

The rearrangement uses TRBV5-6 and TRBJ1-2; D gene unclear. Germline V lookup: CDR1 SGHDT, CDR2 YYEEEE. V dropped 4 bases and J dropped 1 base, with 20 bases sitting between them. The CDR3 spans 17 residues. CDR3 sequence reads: CASSLTDFRALNYGYTF. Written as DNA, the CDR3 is TGTGCCAGCAGCCTAACCGATTTTAGGGCCCTTAACTATGGCTACACCTTC.

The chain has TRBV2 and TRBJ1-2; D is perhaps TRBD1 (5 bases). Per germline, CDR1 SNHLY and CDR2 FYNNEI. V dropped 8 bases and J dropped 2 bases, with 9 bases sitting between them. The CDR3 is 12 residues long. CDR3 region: CASDRDNYGYTF. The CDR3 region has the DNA TGTGCCAGCGACCGGGACAACTATGGCTACACCTTC.

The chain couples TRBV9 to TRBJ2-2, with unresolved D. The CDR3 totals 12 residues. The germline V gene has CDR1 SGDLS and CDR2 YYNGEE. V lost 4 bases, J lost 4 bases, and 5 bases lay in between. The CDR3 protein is CASSPRTGELFF. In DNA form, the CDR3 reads TGTGCCAGCAGCCCCCGCACCGGGGAGCTGTTTTTT.

The CDR3 loop reads CASSLNPGQGRTQYF. CDR3 in DNA: TGTGCCAGCAGCTTGAACCCGGGACAGGGGAGGACGCAGTATTTT. The chain joins TRBV7-2 to TRBJ2-3, with 10 bases fitting TRBD1. The ends lost 3 bases at V and 9 bases at J; junction bases unmatched: 9. The CDR3 is 15 amino acids. Germline V lookup: CDR1 SGHTA, CDR2 FQGNSA. The full variable domain, its missing parts supplied by reference TRBV7-2 and TRBJ2-3, is GAGVSQSPSNKVTEKGKDVELRCDPISGHTALYWYRQSLGQGLEFLIYFQGNSAPDKSGLPSDRFSAERTGGSVSTLTIQRTQQEDSAVYLCASSLNPGQGRTQYFGPGTRLTVL.

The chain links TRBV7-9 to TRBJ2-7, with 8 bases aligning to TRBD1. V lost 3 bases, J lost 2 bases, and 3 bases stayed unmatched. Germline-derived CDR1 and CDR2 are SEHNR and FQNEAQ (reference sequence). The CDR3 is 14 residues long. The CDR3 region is CASSLTGQAYEQYF. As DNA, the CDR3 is TGTGCCAGCAGCTTGACGGGACAGGCCTACGAGCAGTACTTC.